The entry below gives a single T cell receptor beta chain sequence along with its context. The specificity of this receptor is unknown. Base qualities were left out, and no much larger clone turns up one base away. The data are from a study of graft-versus-host responses after intestinal transplantation (dated by TCRdb to 2020 to 2022). At the level of the whole study: The transplants that recipients got were multivisceral, liver-intestinal, or isolated intestinal. Every recipient was given anti-thymocyte globulin induction, followed by roughly 3 years of maintenance tacrolimus and steroids. Bulk TCR-beta CDR3 sequencing was used to track graft-versus-host and host-versus-graft alloreactive T cell clones in the graft, circulation and bone marrow after intestinal transplantation. Alloreactive clones were identified by sequencing pre-transplant mixed lymphocyte reaction products and comparing them with unstimulated pre-transplant donor and recipient T cells. The cohort enrolled some 25 intestinal transplant recipients including one retransplant, and a few patients lacking pretransplant specimens were excluded. Donor T cell macrochimerism was defined as a peak of at least 4% donor T cells among recipient peripheral blood mononuclear cells. Rather than going through the commercial service, samples from a few later patients were sequenced in-house on an Illumina MiSeq and processed with MiXCR. Overall results and qualifications from the work: The conclusions were limited by the relatively low number and heterogeneity of the intestinal transplant patients. Early after transplant, peak levels of circulating GvH clones were found to be associated with declines in HvG clones. In the allografts of patients with donor T cell macrochimerism, GvH to HvG T cell clonal ratios were high. GvH clones turned up in recipient bone marrow, with some appearing earlier in ileal mucosa or blood, a pattern consistent with an intestinal mucosal origin.

To prepare the library, the immunoSEQ multiplex PCR assay was applied. For most patients, genomic DNA was isolated with the Qiagen DNeasy Blood and Tissue Kit and shipped frozen to Adaptive Biotechnologies for TCR sequencing. High-throughput TCR-beta CDR3 sequencing of genomic DNA from most patients was performed by Adaptive Biotechnologies. From the authors' description of their analysis: TCR sequencing data for approximately 17 patients were retrieved from Adaptive's ImmunoSEQ software; three other patients were processed with MiXCR and VDJtools. To correct CD4 versus CD8 sorting errors, sequences present in both subsets at a frequency ratio below 5:1 were removed. CDR3 nucleotide sequences shared between donor and recipient were removed because the origin of such sequences could not be assigned. At least 2-fold expansion over unstimulated cells and a minimum CFSE-low frequency of 0.002% (template counts) or 0.001% (read counts) were required for clones to be classified as alloreactive. Mappable clones were those detected in sequenced pre-transplant spleen, lymph node, or MLR CFSE-low populations of the donor or recipient. The cumulative frequency of alloreactive clones was calculated as a percentage of all sequences, weighted by copy number. Held by TCRdb, this immuneACCESS table contains in-frame sequences only and omits some clones. Under half of the omission traces to an unresolved V gene where checked; the cause of the rest is unknown. V and J calls and clone size are those listed in that table; D and trimming were worked out from the DNA. In all, the sample holds over 90,000 clones, and around 90% of those were seen once. Together, the top ten hold approximately 0.5% of the sample.

The time point tag for this specimen amounts to: cells obtained before transplantation from donor or recipient. CD3+CD4+ and CD3+CD8+ populations were FACS-sorted from unstimulated pre-transplant donor and recipient cells taken from spleen or lymph nodes. There are 15 amino acids in the CDR3, from cysteine to phenylalanine inclusive. Of the read, only the CDR3 DNA is kept; its 45 bases are in frame from base 1. V loses 3 bases, J loses 5 bases, and the germline ends lie 16 bases apart. The germline V gene (reference sequence) provides CDR1 SEHNR and CDR2 FQNEAQ. The specimen was unstimulated CD8+ T cells sorted from spleen or lymph node cells, collected before intestinal transplant. This TCR derives from a human donor who received an intestinal transplant. In this chain, TRBV7-9 is recombined with TRBJ2-5; the D gene is perhaps TRBD1, from 6 matching bases. The CDR3 is CASSFPARGLETQYF. The nucleotide sequence is given as TGTGCCAGCAGCTTTCCCGCTAGGGGGTTGGAGACCCAGTACTTC.